This T cell receptor (beta chain) was observed in a study of cytomegalovirus exposure and HLA in healthy donors. J was trimmed by 5 bases and V by 3 bases; bases with no gene match: 14. This CDR3 region has 17 residues. Germline V gives CDR1 LNHDA, CDR2 SQIVND (reference sequence). PCR amplification relied on 60 Vbeta primers (plus 13 Jbeta primers). This table comes from immunoSEQ multiplex PCR, and its TCRdb copy is limited to in-frame clones, with some not included. The sample contains about 200,000 clones, around 85% of which appear only once. This receptor was obtained from a man aged 50-60 years in good health and CMV-seronegative. Sequencing was performed on PBMCs. The rearrangement joins TRBV19 to TRBJ2-5; TRBD1 matches at 8 bases. The CDR3 DNA follows: TGTGCCAGTAGTATTAACTCCGCAGGGGGCGTCTGGGAGACCCAGTACTTC. This sequence encodes CASSINSAGGVWETQYF.